One and the same sample provided the 6 T cell receptor beta chains below, sequenced in a study of breast tumors, draining lymph nodes, adjacent tissues. MiXCR, run by TCRdb on the multiplex PCR reads, gives a single entry per CDR3 protein. The repertoire holds approximately 22,000 distinct CDR3 sequences, with roughly 55% as singletons. The sequenced sample was breast tumor tissue. These receptors were collected from a female donor with breast cancer. Some clones in this sample may be carry-over from other donors' samples.

This clonotype was seen ten or more times. This chain joins TRBV5-1 and TRBJ2-3, with 8 bases that match TRBD2. V was pared by 0 bases and J by 2 bases, with 2 bases of the junction left unmatched. Looked up from germline, CDR1 is SGHRS and CDR2 is YFSETQ. This CDR3 contains 15 residues. CDR3 in amino acids: CASSLDSGDTDTQYF. For the CDR3, the DNA is TGCGCCAGCAGCTTGGATAGCGGGGACACAGATACGCAGTATTTT.

This chain connects TRBV11-3 to TRBJ2-7; 11 bases fit TRBD2. Germline CDR1 is SGHNT and CDR2 is YENEEA. This CDR3 contains 16 residues. The trim removed 1 base at V and 5 bases at J, leaving 7 bases unmatched. The CDR3 spells CASSLGLAGFLDEQYF. The CDR3 DNA reads as TGTGCCAGCAGCTTAGGACTAGCGGGATTTCTTGACGAGCAGTACTTC.

With respect to this clonotype: A junction boundary mismatches the germline segment, possibly from a read error. The chain uses TRBV7-7 and TRBJ2-5; a possible D gene is TRBD2 (6 bases). Germline CDR1 and CDR2: SSHAT and FNYEAQ (reference sequence). The CDR3 runs to 13 residues. The CDR3 spells CASSVAVQETQYF. CDR3 DNA sequence: TGTGCTAGCAGCGTAGCGGTTCAAGAGACCCAGTACTTC.

Many counts were recorded for this clonotype. This may arise from a read error, as a much more abundant clone is one base away. The chain joins TRBV20-1 to TRBJ1-4; TRBD1 aligns across 7 bases. After removal of 1 base from V and 7 bases from J, the junction contained 18 bases not matched to a gene. Germline V gene sequence: CDR1 DFQATT, CDR2 SNEGSKA (reference sequence). This CDR3 spans 18 amino acids. The CDR3 DNA reads as TGCAGTGCTAGAGGCCCCCTAGGACAGGCGGCGCCGGGTGAAAAACTGTTTTTT. As protein: CSARGPLGQAAPGEKLFF.

Ten or more counts support this clonotype. Given a much more abundant clone one base away, this may be a read error. J is TRBJ1-4 and V is TRBV20-1, with D uncertain. V lost 8 bases and J lost 0, with 10 bases in between. The CDR3 is made up of 13 amino acids. Germline V lookup: CDR1 DFQATT, CDR2 SNEGSKA (reference sequence). The CDR3 sequence: CSTPSPTNEKLFF. CDR3 sequence (DNA): TGCAGTACTCCCAGTCCAACTAATGAAAAACTGTTTTTT.

This clonotype was counted ten times or more. This may come from a read error, since a much larger clone is one base off. The chain links TRBV10-2 to TRBJ2-1; D is uncertain. Germline V gives CDR1 WSHSY, CDR2 SAAADI. Trimming took off 5 bases at V and 5 bases at J, with 7 bases between the two ends. CDR3 size: 12 residues. CDR3 nucleotide sequence: TGCGCCAGCAGTCGCCAGCACAATGAGCAGTTCTTC. Translated: CASSRQHNEQFF.